This paragraph covers one T cell receptor beta chain sequence. Its antigen is still unknown. After removal of 11 bases from V and 3 bases from J, the junction contained 8 bases not matched to a gene. Germline V CDR1 and CDR2: MDHEN, SYDVKM. The length of the CDR3 is 13 residues. In every patient, relapse followed autologous stem cell transplantation, while exposure to brentuximab vedotin differed. These data originate in a study of PD-1 blockade in classical Hodgkin lymphoma. Background on the study: It was nivolumab at 3 mg/kg, given intravenously every 2 weeks, that patients received.

Broader study findings: At baseline, newly diagnosed patients reportedly showed less TCR diversity than healthy donors. Before treatment, complete responders showed about the same diversity as newly diagnosed patients. Patients who initiated nivolumab within 1 year of ASCT were excluded.

Only in-frame clones appear in the TCRdb table, and some are missing; sequencing was by immunoSEQ multiplex PCR. The sample includes 12,000 to 15,000 clones, 83% seen only once; the top ten take around 27%. Material: peripheral blood mononuclear cells (PBMCs), obtained before the second cycle of nivolumab. The chain employs TRBV28 and TRBJ2-5, with 8 bases that match TRBD2. The TCR was taken from a human donor with classical Hodgkin lymphoma. The CDR3 here is CAGAGGAEETQYF. The CDR3 coding sequence is TGTGCCGGGGCCGGGGGGGCGGAAGAGACCCAGTACTTC. Full variable domain (outside the CDR3, taken from reference TRBV28 and TRBJ2-5): DVKVTQSSRYLVKRTGEKVFLECVQDMDHENMFWYRQDPGLGLRLIYFSYDVKMKEKGDIPEGYSVSREKKERFSLILESASTNQTSMYLCAGAGGAEETQYFGPGTRLLVL.